The 26 T cell receptor beta chains given below trace back to one sample, sequenced in a study of blood T cell repertoires in COVID-19. The repertoire was sequenced with immunoSEQ multiplex PCR; TCRdb's copy has only in-frame clones and lacks some. The sample carries a few hundred thousand clones, 65% to 90% recorded once. Input material: peripheral blood. The receptors were sampled from a man over 45 with active or convalescent COVID-19.

The chain couples TRBV19 to TRBJ2-1, with no clear D. The V gene lost 8 bases and the J gene lost 5 bases, with 7 bases spanning the gap. The CDR3 contains 11 residues. Germline V gene lookup returns CDR1 LNHDA and CDR2 SQIVND (reference sequence). The CDR3 region is CASRRNNEQFF. CDR3 DNA sequence: TGTGCCAGTCGGCGGAACAATGAGCAGTTCTTC.

This rearrangement joins TRBV27 to TRBJ1-2; D remains ambiguous. Germline V gene lookup returns CDR1 MNHEY and CDR2 SMNVEV (reference sequence). The CDR3 runs 14 residues. With 5 bases removed from V and 0 bases from J, the gap between germline ends came to 10 bases. CDR3 nucleotide sequence: TGTGCCAGCAGTCGACTCCCCCCTAACTATGGCTACACCTTC. Its translation is CASSRLPPNYGYTF.

The J gene is TRBJ2-3, the V gene TRBV7-9, with a tentative D call TRBD1 (8 bases). Germline V lookup: CDR1 SEHNR, CDR2 FQNEAQ (reference sequence). The CDR3 has 15 residues. V was cut by 5 bases and J by 5 bases, with 17 bases left in between. The CDR3, as DNA: TGTGCCAGCAGCCGGACAGGGAGGGCCGGAGATACGCAGTATTTT. It codes for CASSRTGRAGDTQYF.

As DNA, the CDR3 is TGTGCCAGCTCAGCCAACAGGGGGGAGAAACTGTTTTTT. Amino acids: CASSANRGEKLFF. The V and J genes are TRBV19 and TRBJ1-4; 8 bases match TRBD1. The trim removed 9 bases at V and 11 bases at J, leaving 11 bases unmatched. This CDR3 spans 13 amino acids. The germline V gene has CDR1 LNHDA and CDR2 SQIVND (reference sequence).

This clone was detected once. The chain is built from TRBV5-1 and TRBJ2-5; a possible D gene is TRBD2 (6 bases). V was trimmed by 0 bases and J by 5 bases, leaving 17 bases between them. Germline V gene lookup returns CDR1 SGHRS and CDR2 YFSETQ. The CDR3 length is 16 residues. The CDR3 nucleotides are TGCGCCAGCAGCTTGGTGTCCGCGGGACTGGACGAGACCCAGTACTTC. Encoded protein: CASSLVSAGLDETQYF.

The rearrangement joins TRBV27 to TRBJ1-5; D possibly corresponds to TRBD1 (6 bases). V was trimmed by 9 bases and J by 3 bases, leaving 15 bases between them. The CDR3 is 14 amino acids. Per germline, CDR1 MNHEY and CDR2 SMNVEV (reference sequence). The DNA of the CDR3 is TGTGCCAGAACCGGGACACCGTTCAATCAGCCCCAGCATTTT. This encodes CARTGTPFNQPQHF.

The sample holds one count of this clone. The chain carries TRBV4-3 and TRBJ2-3; 7 bases match TRBD2. This CDR3 comprises 15 residues. CDR1 is LGHNA and CDR2 is YSLEER in the germline V gene. V dropped 2 bases and J dropped 5; count of bases not matched to a gene: 7. CDR3 nucleotides: TGCGCCAGCAGCCAACGGGCGGGAGAGGGAGATACGCAGTATTTT. The encoded protein is CASSQRAGEGDTQYF.

The chain links TRBV12-5 to TRBJ2-7; D uncertain. The CDR3 consists of 12 residues. Germline-derived CDR1 and CDR2 are LGHNT and FRNRAP. V lost 7 bases and J 6 bases, leaving 13 bases between the germline ends. The CDR3 sequence: CASATRTGEQYF. The CDR3 region has the DNA TGTGCTAGTGCTACACGAACGGGCGAGCAGTACTTC.

This clone was picked up one time. The CDR3 sequence is CAISESAGFSGANVLTF. CDR3 in DNA: TGTGCCATCAGTGAGTCGGCAGGGTTCTCTGGGGCCAACGTCCTGACTTTC. The rearrangement joins TRBV10-3 to TRBJ2-6; a possible D gene is TRBD1 (5 bases). CDR1 and CDR2 (germline): ENHRY, SYGVKD. This CDR3 region has 17 residues. Trimming left V 0 bases short and J 0 bases short, with 9 bases between.

CDR3 nucleotides: TGTGCCAGCAGGGGTAGCGGGAGAAAGGGCAATGAGCAGTTCTTC. It codes for CASRGSGRKGNEQFF. The genes are TRBV7-2 and TRBJ2-1; 9 bases match TRBD2. This CDR3 has 15 residues. With 6 bases clipped from V and 6 bases from J, the junction kept 9 bases outside the gene matches. Germline CDR1 SGHTA, CDR2 FQGNSA. Based on the CDR3 plus reference TRBV7-2 and TRBJ2-1, the full variable domain is GAGVSQSPSNKVTEKGKDVELRCDPISGHTALYWYRQSLGQGLEFLIYFQGNSAPDKSGLPSDRFSAERTGGSVSTLTIQRTQQEDSAVYLCASRGSGRKGNEQFFGPGTRLTVL.

The rearrangement links TRBV15 to TRBJ2-7, with D unresolved. This CDR3 is built from 15 residues. Germline values: CDR1 LNHNV, CDR2 YYDKDF (reference sequence). Between the trimmed V and J ends, which lost 0 bases and 8 bases, there was a span of 17 bases. Written as DNA, the CDR3 is TGTGCCACCAGCAGAGATCTAACAGACGCCACTCAGCAGTACTTC. This gives the protein CATSRDLTDATQQYF.

This clone was picked up a small number of times. The chain's CDR3 is CASSQVGAETYEQYF. In DNA form, the CDR3 reads TGTGCCAGCAGCCAAGTCGGAGCGGAGACCTACGAGCAGTACTTC. The chain is built from TRBV4-2 and TRBJ2-7, with D perhaps matching TRBD2 (5 bases). V was cut by 1 base and J by 2 bases, with 12 bases left in between. The length of the CDR3 is 15 residues. From germline, CDR1 is LGHNA and CDR2 YNFKEQ.

This clone has a handful of counts. CDR3 DNA sequence: TGTGCCAGCAGCCCGGGGTCAAGCTCTGGGGCCAACGTCCTGACTTTC. Translating gives CASSPGSSSGANVLTF. The V gene is TRBV27, the J gene TRBJ2-6; a possible D gene is TRBD2 (5 bases). Trimming took off 6 bases at V and 0 bases at J, with 12 bases between the two ends. The CDR3 runs 16 residues. Germline V lookup: CDR1 MNHEY, CDR2 SMNVEV (reference sequence).

The chain recombines TRBV3-1 (or the pseudogene TRBV3-2) with TRBJ2-5; 11 bases line up with TRBD2. The V and J ends lost 3 bases and 2 bases, in that order; junction bases with no gene match: 8. The CDR3 has 17 amino acids. Germline lookup yields CDR1 LGHDT and CDR2 YNNKEL (reference sequence). CDR3 sequence (DNA): TGTGCCAGCAGCCACGGACTAGCGGGTAGTTGGCAAGAGACCCAGTACTTC. Protein sequence: CASSHGLAGSWQETQYF.

V is TRBV7-9 and J is TRBJ1-2; 9 nucleotides align to TRBD1. The CDR3 totals 13 residues. Trimming removed 3 bases from V and 8 bases from J; junction bases left unmatched: 4. The germline V gene encodes CDR1 SEHNR and CDR2 FQNEAQ (reference sequence). DNA for the CDR3: TGTGCCAGCAGCTTCACAGGGGGCGAAGGCTACACCTTC. The encoded protein is CASSFTGGEGYTF.

This clone has only a few counts. V usage is TRBV5-1 and J usage is TRBJ2-7; D is ambiguous. CDR1 is SGHRS, CDR2 YFSETQ, per germline. V gave up 4 bases and J gave up 6 bases, with 11 bases separating them. This CDR3 has 12 residues. The CDR3 nucleotides read TGCGCCAGCAGCGTTAGCCTCAGCGAGCAGTACTTC. It encodes CASSVSLSEQYF. Using reference TRBV5-1 and TRBJ2-7 for the parts outside the CDR3, the full variable domain is KAGVTQTPRYLIKTRGQQVTLSCSPISGHRSVSWYQQTPGQGLQFLFEYFSETQRNKGNFPGRFSGRQFSNSRSEMNVSTLELGDSALYLCASSVSLSEQYFGPGTRLTVT.

The chain has TRBV2 and TRBJ2-4; D not resolved. The ends were cut back, 2 bases at V and 0 bases at J, with 8 bases in the middle. CDR1 is SNHLY, CDR2 FYNNEI, per germline. CDR3 length equals 15 residues. As DNA, the CDR3 is TGTGCCAGCAGTGAACAAAGACTAGCCAAAAACATTCAGTACTTC. It codes for CASSEQRLAKNIQYF.

The chain couples TRBV11-2 to TRBJ1-1; D gene ambiguous. V was cut by 1 base and J by 1 base, with 10 bases left in between. In germline, CDR1 is SGHAT, CDR2 FQNNGV. The CDR3 contains 15 residues. In nucleotides, the CDR3 is TGTGCCAGCAGCTTAGGGGCAGCGGGGAACACTGAAGCTTTCTTT. Its translation: CASSLGAAGNTEAFF.

This clone showed up just once. The chain joins TRBV7-3 to TRBJ2-2, with D possibly being TRBD1 (7 bases). Per the germline V gene, CDR1 is SGHTA and CDR2 is FQGTGA. The CDR3 is made up of 13 amino acids. The CDR3 is CASGGTNTGELFF. As DNA, the CDR3 is TGTGCTTCAGGGGGGACGAACACCGGGGAGCTGTTTTTT.

The chain carries TRBV10-2 and TRBJ2-7; 8 nucleotides line up with TRBD2. From germline, CDR1 is WSHSY and CDR2 SAAADI. The trim removed 7 bases at V and 6 bases at J, leaving 11 bases unmatched. The CDR3 is 14 amino acids. The CDR3: CASKSSGGGREQYF. CDR3 nucleotide sequence: TGCGCCAGCAAGTCGAGCGGGGGAGGACGCGAGCAGTACTTC.

Only a few counts were recorded for this clone. The chain joins TRBV6-5 to TRBJ2-1; 9 bases are shared with TRBD1. The V gene end was trimmed by 7 bases and the J gene end by 3 bases; junction bases not matched to a gene: 4. The CDR3 consists of 14 residues. Germline-derived CDR1 and CDR2 are MNHEY and SVGAGI. In DNA, the CDR3 is TGTGCCAGCACCGGGACAGGGTACTACAATGAGCAGTTCTTC. Its protein is CASTGTGYYNEQFF.

This chain links TRBV6-5 with TRBJ1-5; D is undetermined. Germline CDR1 reads MNHEY; CDR2 reads SVGAGI. The ends were cut back, 4 bases at V and 4 bases at J, with 8 bases in the middle. The length of the CDR3 is 13 residues. In DNA form, the CDR3 reads TGTGCCAGCAGTTCCGGGTGGAATCAGCCCCAGCATTTT. This sequence encodes CASSSGWNQPQHF.

This rearrangement joins TRBV18 to TRBJ2-6; 8 bases are shared with TRBD1. The V segment lost 3 bases and the J segment 0 bases; nucleotides outside the gene matches: 4. This CDR3 is built from 17 residues. Germline V gives CDR1 KGHSH, CDR2 LQKENI. The CDR3 spells CASSPTGAPSGANVLTF. CDR3 DNA: TGTGCCAGCTCACCGACAGGGGCTCCCTCTGGGGCCAACGTCCTGACTTTC.

This clone has a handful of counts. This chain uses TRBV7-8 with TRBJ1-4; D remains unclear. The V gene lost 2 bases and the J gene lost 12 bases, with 16 bases spanning the gap. The CDR3 contains 14 residues. In germline, CDR1 is SGHVS, CDR2 FQNEAQ. The CDR3 loop reads CASSLTVPPYELFF. CDR3 in DNA: TGTGCCAGCAGCTTAACGGTACCGCCGTACGAACTGTTTTTT.

The genes are TRBV6-2 or TRBV6-3 and TRBJ2-7; perhaps TRBD2 as D (6 bases). The CDR3 contains 14 residues. The germline V gene encodes CDR1 MNHEY and CDR2 SVGEGT. V dropped 6 bases and J dropped 1 base, with 13 bases sitting between them. The CDR3 loop reads CASSPWEESYEQYF. The CDR3 region has the DNA TGTGCCAGCAGCCCCTGGGAGGAGTCCTACGAGCAGTACTTC.

This clone was counted once. The chain couples TRBV11-1 to TRBJ2-1, with TRBD1 matching over 10 bases. The CDR3 length is 13 residues. From germline, CDR1 is SGHAT and CDR2 FQDESV (reference sequence). The V gene end was trimmed by 3 bases and the J gene end by 9 bases; junction bases not matched to a gene: 2. CDR3 nucleotides: TGTGCCAGCAGCTTGGACAGGGGGGTTGAGCAGTTCTTC. It translates to CASSLDRGVEQFF.